This TCR beta chain was documented in a study of shared clonotypes between healthy human individuals. On the study more broadly: The donor pool was made up of a couple of women and a few men aged 18 to 49.

Repertoires were generated with immunoSEQ multiplex PCR, while TCRdb's copy carries only in-frame clones and drops some. Of a few hundred thousand clones listed, around 86% are singletons. Germline CDR1 and CDR2: SGDLS and YYNGEE. Deletions cut 0 bases from V and 0 bases from J, with 13 bases between. The length of the CDR3 is 16 residues. Of note for this clone: Antigen unknown. Other nucleotide sequences in the sample specify the same CDR3.

Study conclusions and caveats: Compared with clonotypes that all four donors shared, non-shared clonotypes had lower generation probabilities. The sole specimen, blood, was sampled, and tissue repertoires likely differ.

With CCR7-negative CD45RA+ TemRA cells, CD45RO+ cells were combined in CD8 memory. The rearrangement links TRBV9 to TRBJ2-7; D might be TRBD1 (5 bases). This receptor was identified in a young man in good health. Sequencing was carried out using memory CD8+ T cells sorted from blood. The sample's subset: CD45RO+ cells pooled with CCR7-negative TemRA cells. The CDR3 here is CASSVGGPGSSYEQYF. CDR3 nucleotides: TGTGCCAGCAGCGTAGGGGGCCCTGGAAGCTCCTACGAGCAGTACTTC.